These 18 T cell receptor beta chains came from one sample sequenced in a study of blood T cell repertoires in COVID-19. Clones were sequenced by immunoSEQ multiplex PCR, and TCRdb holds only the in-frame ones, with some missing. The sample has hundreds of thousands of clones, approximately 91% seen once; the top ten hold about 1.5%. Material: PBMCs or T cells enriched from blood (not recorded which). Receptors were obtained from a young woman who had been exposed to COVID-19.

This clone was seen a single time. This chain links TRBV2 with TRBJ2-5; 13 bases line up with TRBD2. The CDR3 has 16 residues. Germline values: CDR1 SNHLY, CDR2 FYNNEI. The V gene end was trimmed by 2 bases and the J gene end by 3 bases; junction bases not matched to a gene: 3. CDR3 amino acids: CASSERGTSGKETQYF. The CDR3 DNA follows: TGTGCCAGCAGTGAACGGGGGACTAGCGGGAAAGAGACCCAGTACTTC.

This rearrangement joins TRBV10-1 to TRBJ2-1; D unclear. Per germline, CDR1 WNHNN and CDR2 SYGVQD (reference sequence). Trimming cost V 3 bases and J 0 bases, with 9 bases left between them. CDR3 length equals 15 residues. CDR3 region: CASSDLASSYNEQFF. The CDR3 bases are TGCGCCAGCAGTGATTTGGCTAGCTCCTACAATGAGCAGTTCTTC.

The CDR3 nucleotides are TGTGCCAGCAGTTTGGGGCTGAATAATTCACCCCTCCACTTT. The encoded protein is CASSLGLNNSPLHF. The V and J genes are TRBV28 and TRBJ1-6; weak D call: TRBD1 (5 bases). Germline V gene data show CDR1 as MDHEN and CDR2 as SYDVKM. Trimming left V 3 bases short and J 5 bases short, with 8 bases between. This CDR3 is built from 14 residues. Full variable domain (remainder filled in from reference TRBV28 and TRBJ1-6): DVKVTQSSRYLVKRTGEKVFLECVQDMDHENMFWYRQDPGLGLRLIYFSYDVKMKEKGDIPEGYSVSREKKERFSLILESASTNQTSMYLCASSLGLNNSPLHFGNGTRLTVT.

V gene TRBV5-1 combines with J gene TRBJ2-1; 7 positions match TRBD2. The CDR3 has 13 residues. V lost 4 bases to trimming and J lost 9 bases; unmatched junction nucleotides: 7. Germline V gives CDR1 SGHRS, CDR2 YFSETQ. Here the CDR3 reads CASSAGDMREQFF. As DNA, the CDR3 is TGCGCCAGCAGCGCGGGAGATATGCGTGAGCAGTTCTTC.

This rearrangement joins TRBV4-3 to TRBJ2-6; 7 bases are shared with TRBD1. The germline V gene has CDR1 LGHNA and CDR2 YSLEER. Trimming at V came to 0 bases and at J to 1 base, leaving 6 bases not matched to a gene. The CDR3 contains 18 residues. The CDR3 DNA reads as TGCGCCAGCAGCCAAGACGAGGGGGCGCCTTCTGGGGCCAACGTCCTGACTTTC. Translated, it gives CASSQDEGAPSGANVLTF.

The rearrangement uses TRBV9 and TRBJ1-1; tentatively, D is TRBD1 (5 bases). The CDR3 loop spans 16 amino acids. Germline assignment: CDR1 SGDLS and CDR2 YYNGEE. V shed 0 bases and J shed 0 bases, with 12 bases lying between them. The CDR3, as DNA: TGTGCCAGCAGCGTAGCGGGAGGACAAATGAACACTGAAGCTTTCTTT. Its translation is CASSVAGGQMNTEAFF.

The chain joins TRBV7-8 to TRBJ2-7; 14 nucleotides align to TRBD2. The germline gives CDR1 SGHVS, CDR2 FQNEAQ. The CDR3 covers 15 residues. V dropped 0 bases and J dropped 8; count of bases not matched to a gene: 3. CDR3 sequence reads: CASSLAGTSGSQQYF. The CDR3 nucleotides are TGTGCCAGCAGCTTAGCCGGGACTAGCGGGAGCCAGCAGTACTTC.

The rearrangement uses TRBV6-5 and TRBJ2-2; perhaps TRBD1 as D (8 bases). Germline assignment: CDR1 MNHEY and CDR2 SVGAGI. The CDR3 runs to 15 residues. Trimming took off 0 bases at V and 6 bases at J, with 11 bases between the two ends. CDR3 bases: TGTGCCAGCAGTTACTCACAGGGGGGGGCCGGGGAGCTGTTTTTT. This translates into CASSYSQGGAGELFF.

This sequence joins TRBV7-2 and TRBJ1-6; D may be TRBD1 (5 bases). Germline assignment: CDR1 SGHTA and CDR2 FQGNSA. V lost 6 bases and J 9 bases, leaving 15 bases between the germline ends. The length of the CDR3 is 14 residues. CDR3 nucleotide sequence: TGTGCCAGCAGTCCTACCAGGGAGGGTTCACCCCTCCACTTT. It encodes CASSPTREGSPLHF.

This clone was counted many times. The V call is TRBV5-5, the J call TRBJ2-1; no definite D call. Per germline, CDR1 SGHKS and CDR2 YYEKEE (reference sequence). CDR3 length equals 12 residues. V gave up 4 bases and J gave up 7 bases, with 9 bases separating them. The CDR3 loop reads CASSPYGNEQFF. CDR3 DNA sequence: TGTGCCAGCAGCCCCTACGGGAATGAGCAGTTCTTC.

This clone occurred a few times. This sequence joins TRBV28 and TRBJ1-2; D possibly corresponds to TRBD1 (5 bases). This CDR3 has 13 residues. Looked up from germline, CDR1 is MDHEN and CDR2 is SYDVKM. V was pared by 2 bases and J by 11 bases, with 15 bases between. DNA of the CDR3: TGTGCCAGCAGTTTAGGACATCAAAGTGGTTACACCTTC. It is translated as CASSLGHQSGYTF.

The CDR3 DNA reads as TGTGCCAGCAGATCTAGCGGGAGGGCCGGGGAGCTGTTTTTT. Translated: CASRSSGRAGELFF. V and J are TRBV28 and TRBJ2-2, with 12 bases aligning to TRBD2. Trimming removed 6 bases from V and 6 bases from J; junction bases left unmatched: 2. The CDR3 length is 14 residues. Germline V lookup: CDR1 MDHEN, CDR2 SYDVKM.

This chain uses TRBV28 with TRBJ2-7; 11 bases are a match to TRBD2. The CDR3 spans 15 residues. The junction had 6 bases not matched to a gene; V was cut back by 5 bases and J by 3 bases. CDR1 MDHEN and CDR2 SYDVKM come from the germline V gene. CDR3 sequence: CASSPLGLADYEQYF. CDR3 nucleotide sequence: TGTGCCAGCAGTCCCCTGGGACTAGCGGACTACGAGCAGTACTTC.

The chain combines TRBV6-5 with TRBJ1-3; no clear D gene. Germline V gene sequence: CDR1 MNHEY, CDR2 SVGAGI. The CDR3 covers 15 residues. The germline V and J ends were trimmed by 2 bases and 4 bases, with 12 bases remaining between them. The CDR3 coding sequence is TGTGCCAGCAGTTACAGGAGTACCTCAGGAAACACCATATATTTT. Translation gives CASSYRSTSGNTIYF.

The chain joins TRBV18 to TRBJ2-7; D is possibly TRBD2 (5 bases). The CDR3 runs 13 residues. Germline-derived CDR1 and CDR2 are KGHSH and LQKENI. V was cut by 4 bases and J by 4 bases, with 11 bases left in between. CDR3 nucleotides: TGTGCCAGCTCACTGCTGGGGAGATACGAGCAGTACTTC. Translating it yields CASSLLGRYEQYF. The full variable domain, in which reference TRBV18 and TRBJ2-7 provide the parts outside the CDR3, is NAGVMQNPRHLVRRRGQEARLRCSPMKGHSHVYWYRQLPEEGLKFMVYLQKENIIDESGMPKERFSAEFPKEGPSILRIQQVVRGDSAAYFCASSLLGRYEQYFGPGTRLTVT.

The chain joins TRBV6-6 to TRBJ2-1; 14 positions match TRBD2. V trimming: 5 bases; J trimming: 0 bases; junction bases outside the gene matches: 6. CDR3 length: 18 amino acids. The V gene's germline CDR1 is MNHNY and CDR2 SVGAGI (reference sequence). CDR3 sequence reads: CASSRTSGGPRSYNEQFF. The CDR3 DNA sequence: TGTGCCAGCAGTCGGACTAGCGGGGGGCCCCGCTCCTACAATGAGCAGTTCTTC.

This chain connects TRBV5-1 to TRBJ1-4; 9 bases fit TRBD1. The length of the CDR3 is 15 residues. The J segment lost 5 bases and the V segment lost 3 bases, leaving 5 bases of the junction unmatched. The germline CDR1 and CDR2 sequences are SGHRS and YFSETQ. The CDR3, as DNA: TGCGCCAGCAGCTGGGGGACAGGGACGAATGAAAAACTGTTTTTT. Translation: CASSWGTGTNEKLFF.

The J gene is TRBJ1-1, the V gene TRBV21-1; the D segment call TRBD1 is taken from the table without a DNA check. TRBV21-1 corresponds to a pseudogene. The CDR3 length is 14 residues. The CDR3 sequence: CASSVRTVNTEAFF. Here the CDR3 DNA reads TGTGCCAGCAGCGTGCGGACAGTGAACACTGAAGCTTTCTTT.